This TCR beta chain was captured in a study of T cell responses to AZD1222 COVID-19 vaccine. Note on this clone: Its antigen is unknown.

Study-wide results and caveats: Reportedly, close to half of spike-specific TCRs are directed against unmutated variant regions. All repertoire sampling was performed exclusively after the peak T cell response. Baseline seropositivity characterized only a handful of AZD1222 recipients.

TCRdb's copy holds only in-frame clones and misses some; the assay was immunoSEQ multiplex PCR. This table holds some 170,000 clones, more than 80% found once. The material sequenced was peripheral blood, taken on day 0 of AZD1222 vaccination. The source of this sequence is an adult in good health.

CDR3 in amino acids: CASGRTQEKLFF. The CDR3 region has the DNA TGTGCCAGTGGTAGGACGCAAGAAAAACTGTTTTTT. The chain carries TRBV19 and TRBJ1-4; D is unresolved. Trimming cost V 8 bases and J 8 bases, with 12 bases left between them. Per the germline V gene, CDR1 is LNHDA and CDR2 is SQIVND (reference sequence). This CDR3 has 12 residues.